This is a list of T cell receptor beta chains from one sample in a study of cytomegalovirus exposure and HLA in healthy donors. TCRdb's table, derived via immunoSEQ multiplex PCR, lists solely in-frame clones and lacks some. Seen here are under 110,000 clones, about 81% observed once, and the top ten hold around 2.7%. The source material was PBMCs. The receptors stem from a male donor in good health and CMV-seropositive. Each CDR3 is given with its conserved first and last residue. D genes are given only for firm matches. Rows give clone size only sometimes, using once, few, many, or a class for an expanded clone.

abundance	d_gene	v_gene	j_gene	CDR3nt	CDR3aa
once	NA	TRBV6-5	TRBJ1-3	TGTGCCAGCAGTTACTCGAAGTACCCCGAACTAAACACCATATATTTT	CASSYSKYPELNTIYF
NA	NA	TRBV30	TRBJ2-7	TGTGCCCTAAAGGTTAGCATGAGTTACGAGCAGTACTTC	CALKVSMSYEQYF
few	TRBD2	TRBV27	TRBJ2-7	TGTGCCAGCAGTTTAAGACTAGCGGGGGGCTCCTACGAGCAGTACTTC	CASSLRLAGGSYEQYF
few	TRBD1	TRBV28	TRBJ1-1	TGTGCCAGCAGGGCTGGGACAGCGGGCGGCTTATACACTGAAGCTTTCTTT	CASRAGTAGGLYTEAFF
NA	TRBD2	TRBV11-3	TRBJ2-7	TGTGCCAGCAGCTTGAGCGGGAGTCCCCTCTACGAGCAGTACTTC	CASSLSGSPLYEQYF
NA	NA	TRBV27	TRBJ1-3	TGTGCCAGCAGCCGGACTTCGGCCGGATTCTCTGGAAACACCATATATTTT	CASSRTSAGFSGNTIYF
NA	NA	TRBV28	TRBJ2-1	TGTGCCAGCCTGGGGGGCTCCTACAATGAGCAGTTCTTC	CASLGGSYNEQFF
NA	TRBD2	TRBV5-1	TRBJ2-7	TGCGCCAGCAGCTTGAGTAGCGGGAGCCGCTACGAGCAGTACTTC	CASSLSSGSRYEQYF
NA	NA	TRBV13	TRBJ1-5	TGTGCCAGCAGCTTACAAAATAGAGAGCCCCAGCATTTT	CASSLQNREPQHF
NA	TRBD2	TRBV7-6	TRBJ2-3	TGTGCCAGCAGCTTAGGGGGTCTAGCGGGGGGCCCAGATACGCAGTATTTT	CASSLGGLAGGPDTQYF
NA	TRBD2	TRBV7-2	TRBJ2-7	TGTGCCAGCAGCCCCCCCAGGAGGGAGGGCTCCTACGAGCAGTACTTC	CASSPPRREGSYEQYF
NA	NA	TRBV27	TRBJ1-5	TGTGCCAGCAGCCAGGGTCTTAGCAATCAGCCCCAGCATTTT	CASSQGLSNQPQHF
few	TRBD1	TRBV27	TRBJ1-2	TGTGCCAGCAGTTCGACAGGGGCGGACTATGGCTACCCCTTC	CASSSTGADYGYPF
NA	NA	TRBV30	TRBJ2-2	TGTGCCTGGATAGGAGGCGGATCGAACACCGGGGAGCTGTTTTTT	CAWIGGGSNTGELFF
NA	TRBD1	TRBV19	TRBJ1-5	TGTGCCAGTAGTAGACGGACAGGGAGGAGTCAGCCCCAGCATTTT	CASSRRTGRSQPQHF
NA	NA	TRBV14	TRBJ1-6	TGTGCCAGCAGCCAAGAGCGCCCCCCCTCACCCCTCCACTTT	CASSQERPPSPLHF